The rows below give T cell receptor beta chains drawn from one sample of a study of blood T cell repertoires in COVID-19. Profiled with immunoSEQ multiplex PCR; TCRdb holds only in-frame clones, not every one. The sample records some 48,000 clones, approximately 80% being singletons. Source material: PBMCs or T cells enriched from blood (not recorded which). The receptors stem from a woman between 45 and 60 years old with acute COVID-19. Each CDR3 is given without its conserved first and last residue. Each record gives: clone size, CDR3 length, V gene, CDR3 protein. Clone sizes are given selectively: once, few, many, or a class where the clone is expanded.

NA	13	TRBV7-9	ASSITTGGETEAF
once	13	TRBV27	ASSKTGDLVYGYT
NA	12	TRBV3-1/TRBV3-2	ASSRWTYRETQY
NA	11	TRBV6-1	ASSDQGGQPQH
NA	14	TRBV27	ASSFLAERTGGGYT
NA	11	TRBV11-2	ASSLEGGYGYT
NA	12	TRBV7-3	ASSLSGGSGELF
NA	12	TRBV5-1	ASSYQGQGNEQF
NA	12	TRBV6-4	ASSSGGSTDTQY
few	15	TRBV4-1	ASSQDLGGARREKLF
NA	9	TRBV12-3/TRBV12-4	ASSTYNEQF
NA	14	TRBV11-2	ASSYRQLGGLTEAF
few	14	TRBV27	ASSLRLAGGLGEQF
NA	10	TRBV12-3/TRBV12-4	ASGTGNYGYT
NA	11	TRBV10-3	AISPAGDEKLF
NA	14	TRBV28	ASRPSGGTNTGELF
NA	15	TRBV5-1	ASSLRARGSDSYEQY
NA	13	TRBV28	ASSSWTRRDNEQF
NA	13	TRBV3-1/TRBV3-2	ASSLTTGGADTQY
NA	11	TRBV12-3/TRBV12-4	ASMTGFGETQY